The 20 T cell receptor beta chains reported below all come from one sample, sequenced in a study of blood T cell repertoires in COVID-19. Some clones are missing from TCRdb's copy, which holds only in-frame ones; the method was immunoSEQ multiplex PCR. This table has roughly 380,000 clones, around 89% appearing once. Sequences were obtained from peripheral blood. These receptors all stem from a woman in her thirties or forties with COVID-19, enrolled during active disease.

The chain has TRBV5-4 and TRBJ2-3; D is perhaps TRBD1 (5 bases). The CDR3 totals 16 residues. V lost 3 bases and J lost 2, with 16 bases in between. Germline CDR1 is SGHNT and CDR2 is YYREEE (reference sequence). In DNA form, the CDR3 reads TGTGCCAGCAGCTCGGGTTTGACAGTCTTCACAGATACGCAGTATTTT. Translating it yields CASSSGLTVFTDTQYF. The variable domain in full, with the rest retrieved from reference TRBV5-4 and TRBJ2-3, is ETGVTQSPTHLIKTRGQQVTLRCSSQSGHNTVSWYQQALGQGPQFIFQYYREEENGRGNFPPRFSGLQFPNYSSELNVNALELDDSALYLCASSSGLTVFTDTQYFGPGTRLTVL.

V and J are TRBV18 and TRBJ1-6, with 8 positions matching TRBD1. Germline loops: CDR1 KGHSH, CDR2 LQKENI. CDR3 length: 15 residues. Trimming cost V 6 bases and J 6 bases; bases outside gene matches: 7. CDR3 loop: CASSLGQGINSPLHF. In nucleotides, the CDR3 is TGTGCCAGCTCCCTCGGACAGGGAATTAATTCACCCCTCCACTTT. The whole variable domain, remainder taken from reference TRBV18 and TRBJ1-6, is NAGVMQNPRHLVRRRGQEARLRCSPMKGHSHVYWYRQLPEEGLKFMVYLQKENIIDESGMPKERFSAEFPKEGPSILRIQQVVRGDSAAYFCASSLGQGINSPLHFGNGTRLTVT.

The rearrangement joins TRBV29-1 to TRBJ1-1; TRBD1 might be the D (5 bases). Trimming cost V 6 bases and J 1 base, with 9 bases left between them. The length of the CDR3 is 12 residues. CDR1 SQVTM and CDR2 ANQGSEA come from the germline V gene. CDR3: CSVATGNTEAFF. The CDR3 DNA reads TGCAGCGTGGCTACAGGGAACACTGAAGCTTTCTTT.

The chain joins TRBV4-3 to TRBJ2-2, with TRBD1 matching 9 bases. The CDR3 sequence is 15 residues long. J lost 5 bases, V lost 4 bases, and 5 bases had no gene match. Germline V gene sequence: CDR1 LGHNA, CDR2 YSLEER. The DNA of the CDR3 is TGCGCCAGCAGCCCGGGACAGGGACGGACCGGGGAGCTGTTTTTT. Encoded protein: CASSPGQGRTGELFF.

With regard to this clone: The sample has other DNA sequences that encode this CDR3 too. The chain carries TRBV12-3 or TRBV12-4 and TRBJ2-7; D may be TRBD2 (6 bases). The CDR3 runs to 13 residues. The V end lost 3 bases, the J end lost 6 bases, and 12 bases lay between the germline ends. CDR3 DNA: TGTGCCAGCAGTTTGGTCCAGGGAGGCGAGCAGTACTTC. It translates to CASSLVQGGEQYF.

The V and J genes are TRBV10-1 and TRBJ1-5; D unresolved. Germline V lookup: CDR1 WNHNN, CDR2 SYGVQD (reference sequence). There are 15 residues in the CDR3. V lost 0 bases and J 11 bases, leaving 17 bases between the germline ends. The CDR3 sequence is CASSESRAASESQHF. DNA for the CDR3: TGCGCCAGCAGTGAGTCGCGGGCAGCCTCAGAGTCCCAGCATTTT.

The chain is built from TRBV6-2 or TRBV6-3 and TRBJ1-2; no clear D. Trimming pared 5 bases from V and 4 bases from J, leaving 14 bases between. The CDR3 loop spans 14 amino acids. Germline lookup yields CDR1 MNHEY and CDR2 SVGEGT. CDR3 coding DNA: TGTGCCAGCAGTCCGTGGGCAGGTTCCTATGGCTACACCTTC. This translates into CASSPWAGSYGYTF.

V is TRBV7-8 and J is TRBJ2-7, with 8 nucleotides matching TRBD2. Unmatched junction bases numbered 6, after V lost 3 bases and J lost 2 bases. Germline V gives CDR1 SGHVS, CDR2 FQNEAQ. The CDR3 consists of 15 residues. The CDR3, as DNA: TGTGCCAGCAGCTTGGGACTAGATATAACCTACGAGCAGTACTTC. Protein sequence: CASSLGLDITYEQYF.

V usage is TRBV10-2 and J usage is TRBJ2-7; D ambiguous. The CDR3 totals 15 residues. V lost 4 bases to trimming and J lost 6 bases, with 19 bases between them. Germline CDR1 and CDR2: WSHSY and SAAADI. CDR3 nucleotides: TGCGCCAGCAGTGTTGCCTTAAAGAGTGCTACCGAGCAGTACTTC. It is translated as CASSVALKSATEQYF.

The rearrangement uses TRBV5-1 and TRBJ2-5; 9 bases are shared with TRBD1. The V gene's germline CDR1 is SGHRS and CDR2 YFSETQ. This CDR3 region has 14 residues. J lost 0 bases, V lost 3 bases, and 0 bases had no gene match. In DNA form, the CDR3 reads TGCGCCAGCAGCTGGACAGGGGACCAAGAGACCCAGTACTTC. Protein product: CASSWTGDQETQYF.

V usage is TRBV3-1 (or the pseudogene TRBV3-2) and J usage is TRBJ1-2, with D unresolved. The germline V and J ends were trimmed by 0 bases and 8 bases, with 13 bases remaining between them. The CDR3 loop spans 14 amino acids. CDR1 LGHDT and CDR2 YNNKEL come from the germline V gene (reference sequence). The CDR3 region is CASSQDWRARGYTF. For the CDR3, the DNA is TGTGCCAGCAGCCAAGATTGGAGGGCCAGGGGCTACACCTTC.

The chain is built from TRBV4-2 and TRBJ1-1; D might be TRBD1 (5 bases). From germline, CDR1 is LGHNA and CDR2 YNFKEQ. This CDR3 has 16 residues. V lost 1 base and J lost 5, with 17 bases in between. This CDR3 reads CASSQVMAGVGTEAFF. The CDR3 DNA reads as TGTGCCAGCAGCCAAGTCATGGCGGGGGTCGGGACTGAAGCTTTCTTT.

On this clone itself: Other DNA sequences of this sample code for an identical CDR3. This rearrangement joins TRBV5-1 to TRBJ1-4; perhaps TRBD1 as D (5 bases). CDR3 size: 13 residues. CDR1 SGHRS and CDR2 YFSETQ come from the germline V gene. V was shortened by 2 bases and J by 8 bases, with 10 bases between the two germline ends. For the CDR3, the DNA is TGCGCCAGCAGCTTTGGAGGGGAAGAAAAACTGTTTTTT. Residues: CASSFGGEEKLFF.

In regard to this clone: Other nucleotide sequences from this sample produce the same CDR3. The chain has TRBV7-9 and TRBJ1-4; TRBD1 matches at 9 bases. Germline values: CDR1 SEHNR, CDR2 FQNEAQ (reference sequence). The V segment lost 2 bases and the J segment 3 bases; nucleotides outside the gene matches: 1. CDR3 length equals 15 residues. The CDR3 nucleotides read TGTGCCAGCAGCTTAAGACAGGGGGCTAATGAAAAACTGTTTTTT. Protein sequence: CASSLRQGANEKLFF.

This clone was detected only a few times. The same CDR3 can be traced to other DNA sequences in this sample. This rearrangement joins TRBV7-9 to TRBJ2-1, with D hard to call. With 5 bases removed from V and 5 bases from J, the gap between germline ends came to 10 bases. Germline-derived CDR1 and CDR2 are SEHNR and FQNEAQ (reference sequence). The CDR3 is 13 amino acids. Here the CDR3 reads CASSLRGNNEQFF. The CDR3 region has the DNA TGTGCCAGCAGCCTGCGAGGAAACAATGAGCAGTTCTTC.

The chain's CDR3 is CASSFRQPQHF. The CDR3 nucleotides read TGTGCCAGCAGTTTCCGGCAGCCCCAGCATTTT. The genes are TRBV28 and TRBJ1-5, with D unclear. Trimming left V 3 bases short and J 7 bases short, with 4 bases between. Germline assignment: CDR1 MDHEN and CDR2 SYDVKM. This CDR3 contains 11 residues.

The count of this clone is one. The chain joins TRBV27 to TRBJ2-7; D may be TRBD1 (6 bases). Germline-derived CDR1 and CDR2 are MNHEY and SMNVEV (reference sequence). The CDR3 spans 13 residues. V lost 4 bases and J lost 3, with 10 bases in between. CDR3 amino acids: CASSWTANYEQYF. CDR3 sequence (DNA): TGTGCCAGCAGTTGGACAGCCAACTACGAGCAGTACTTC.

Here the CDR3 DNA reads TGTGCCAGCAGTCGGGACAGGGAGGCTAGCAATCAGCCCCAGCATTTT. Translating it yields CASSRDREASNQPQHF. The rearrangement joins TRBV6-8 to TRBJ1-5; TRBD1 matches at 9 bases. Germline V lookup: CDR1 MNHGY, CDR2 SAAAGT. This CDR3 region has 16 residues. The J segment lost 0 bases and the V segment lost 5 bases, leaving 5 bases of the junction unmatched.

The chain joins TRBV24-1 to TRBJ2-7; 7 nucleotides line up with TRBD1. V was clipped by 5 bases and J by 0 bases; unmatched bases: 6. CDR3 length equals 15 residues. In germline, CDR1 is KGHDR, CDR2 SFDVKD. In DNA, the CDR3 is TGTGCCACCAGTGCGACAGGGCCAAGCTCCTACGAGCAGTACTTC. Translating it yields CATSATGPSSYEQYF.

In its sample, this clone was seen once. The germline gene is not matched at one end of the junction; a read error may be the cause. The V call is TRBV3-1 (or the pseudogene TRBV3-2), the J call TRBJ1-2; possible D gene TRBD1, 6 bases. CDR1 is LGHDT and CDR2 is YNNKEL in the germline V gene (reference sequence). This CDR3 is 9 amino acids long. The CDR3 here is CASSRQVLF. CDR3 sequence (DNA): TGTGCCAGCAGTCGACAGGTTCTCTTC.